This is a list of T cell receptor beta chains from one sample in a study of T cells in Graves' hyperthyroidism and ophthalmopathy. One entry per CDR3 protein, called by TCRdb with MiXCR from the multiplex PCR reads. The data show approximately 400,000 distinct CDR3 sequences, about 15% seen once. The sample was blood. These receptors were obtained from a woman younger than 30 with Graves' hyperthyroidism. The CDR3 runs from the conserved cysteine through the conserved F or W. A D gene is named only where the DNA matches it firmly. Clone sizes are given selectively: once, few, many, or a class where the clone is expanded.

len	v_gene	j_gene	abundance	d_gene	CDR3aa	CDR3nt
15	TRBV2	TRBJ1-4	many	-	CASSPNRAKNEKLFF	TGTGCCAGCAGTCCGAACAGGGCGAAGAATGAAAAACTGTTTTTT
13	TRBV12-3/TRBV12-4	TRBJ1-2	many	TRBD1	CASRSGQGEGYTF	TGTGCCAGCAGATCCGGACAGGGTGAAGGCTACACCTTC
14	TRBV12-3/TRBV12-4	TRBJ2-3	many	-	CASISPGPTDTQYF	TGTGCCAGCATCTCGCCGGGACCCACAGATACGCAGTATTTT
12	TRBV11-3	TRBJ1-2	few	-	CASSSVYSGYTF	TGTGCCAGCAGCTCCGTCTACTCTGGCTACACCTTC
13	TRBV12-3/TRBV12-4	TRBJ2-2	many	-	CASSRSGAGELFF	TGTGCCAGCAGTAGATCTGGGGCCGGGGAGCTGTTTTTT
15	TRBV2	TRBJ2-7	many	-	CASSEEMYGSYEQYF	TGTGCCAGCAGTGAAGAGATGTACGGATCCTACGAGCAGTACTTC
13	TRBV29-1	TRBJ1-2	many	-	CSVGQAYNYGYTF	TGCAGCGTTGGACAGGCCTACAACTATGGCTACACCTTC
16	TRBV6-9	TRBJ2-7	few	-	CASSLGPLWSSYEQYF	TGTGCCAGCAGTTTAGGCCCCCTCTGGAGCTCCTACGAGCAGTACTTC
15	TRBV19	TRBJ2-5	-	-	CASSIGPDFQETQYF	TGTGCCAGTAGTATAGGGCCGGATTTCCAAGAGACCCAGTACTTC
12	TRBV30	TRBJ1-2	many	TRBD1	CAWGQGEYGYTF	TGTGCCTGGGGACAGGGCGAGTATGGCTACACCTTC
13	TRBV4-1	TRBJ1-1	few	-	CASSQEGGGGAFF	TGCGCCAGCAGCCAAGAGGGGGGGGGTGGTGCTTTCTTT
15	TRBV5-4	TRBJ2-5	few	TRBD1	CASSLVGTGGETQYF	TGTGCCAGCAGCTTGGTCGGGACAGGGGGAGAGACCCAGTACTTC
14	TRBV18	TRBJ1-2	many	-	CASSPGHMDYGYTF	TGTGCCAGCTCACCGGGACACATGGACTATGGCTACACCTTC
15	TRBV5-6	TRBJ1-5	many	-	CASSKTGTWDQPQHF	TGTGCCAGCAGCAAAACCGGGACCTGGGATCAGCCCCAGCATTTT
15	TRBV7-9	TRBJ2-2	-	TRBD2	CASSGTSGVDGELFF	TGTGCCAGCAGCGGGACTAGCGGGGTTGACGGGGAGCTGTTTTTT
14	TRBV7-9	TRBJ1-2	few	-	CASSAWGPSYGYTF	TGTGCCAGCAGCGCGTGGGGACCCAGCTATGGCTACACCTTC
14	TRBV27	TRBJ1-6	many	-	CASSQHTGNSPLHF	TGTGCCAGCAGCCAACATACAGGGAATTCACCCCTCCACTTT
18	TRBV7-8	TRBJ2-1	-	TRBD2	CASSSELGLAGAYNEQFF	TGTGCCAGCAGCTCTGAATTAGGACTAGCGGGAGCCTACAATGAGCAGTTCTTC
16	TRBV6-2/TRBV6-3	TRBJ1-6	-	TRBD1	CASSRQGLSYNSPLHF	TGTGCCAGCAGTCGACAGGGACTGTCCTATAATTCACCCCTCCACTTT
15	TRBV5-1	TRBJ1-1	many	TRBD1	CASSLVGQGAPEAFF	TGCGCCAGCAGCTTGGTGGGACAGGGTGCCCCTGAAGCTTTCTTT
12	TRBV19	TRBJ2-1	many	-	CASSIVSNEQFF	TGTGCCAGTAGCATAGTCTCCAATGAGCAGTTCTTC
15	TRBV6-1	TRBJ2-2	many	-	CASSEDSSNTGELFF	TGTGCCAGCAGTGAGGACAGTTCGAACACCGGGGAGCTGTTTTTT